Listed here is a single T cell receptor beta chain. This CDR3 is built from 12 residues. The V and J ends lost 3 bases and 5 bases, in that order; junction bases with no gene match: 0. The germline CDR1 and CDR2 sequences are GTSNPN and SVGIG (reference sequence). This table comes from immunoSEQ multiplex PCR, and its TCRdb copy is limited to in-frame clones, with some not included. The sample contains roughly 150,000 clones, 76% of which appear only once. This sample is drawn from a study of blood T cell repertoires in COVID-19. The J gene is TRBJ2-2, the V gene TRBV30; TRBD1 matches at 7 bases. The sequence came from a woman older than 75 with acute or convalescent COVID-19. The sequenced sample consisted of peripheral blood. CDR3 DNA sequence: TGTGCCTGGAGCAGGGGGACCGGGGAGCTGTTTTTT. This sequence encodes CAWSRGTGELFF.